The TCR beta chain under discussion was sequenced for a study of blood T cell repertoires in COVID-19. Study details: Whether acute or convalescent, the COVID-19 samples came from the United States, Italy and Spain. PBMCs, B-cell-depleted T cells, or T cells were the source of the cDNA or gDNA that made up the material.

Original handling: From reference gene primer amplification, estimates of nucleated cell counts were derived. TCRdb's copy holds only in-frame clones and misses some; the assay was immunoSEQ multiplex PCR. V, J and clone size derive from that table, while D and trimming were established from the DNA sequence. This repertoire shows fewer than 250,000 clones, about nine tenths found once; its top ten account for approximately 1.1%. Trimming removed 1 base at V and 3 bases at J, with 13 bases between. This CDR3 has 16 residues. Germline assignment: CDR1 SGHTA and CDR2 FQGNSA. This clonotype was sampled from a man aged 25 to 45 with acute or convalescent COVID-19. The sequenced sample consisted of peripheral blood. The rearrangement links TRBV7-2 to TRBJ1-3; D gene ambiguous. The CDR3 sequence: CASSLVIGVGGNTIYF. The CDR3 region has the DNA TGTGCCAGCAGCTTAGTGATCGGGGTGGGTGGAAACACCATATATTTT.